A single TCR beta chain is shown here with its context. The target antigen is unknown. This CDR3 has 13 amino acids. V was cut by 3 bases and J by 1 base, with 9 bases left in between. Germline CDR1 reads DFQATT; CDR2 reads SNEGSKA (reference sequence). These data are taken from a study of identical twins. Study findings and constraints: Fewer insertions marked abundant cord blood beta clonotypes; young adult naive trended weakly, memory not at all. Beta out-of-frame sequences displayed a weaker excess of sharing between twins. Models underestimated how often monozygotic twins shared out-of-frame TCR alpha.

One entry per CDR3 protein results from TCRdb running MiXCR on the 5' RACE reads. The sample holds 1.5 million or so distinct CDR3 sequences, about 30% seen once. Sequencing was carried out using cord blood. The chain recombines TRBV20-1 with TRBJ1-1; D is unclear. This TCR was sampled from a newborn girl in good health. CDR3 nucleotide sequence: TGCAGTGCTAGGGAACAGCCGAACACTGAAGCTTTCTTT. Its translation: CSAREQPNTEAFF.